The entry below describes one T cell receptor (beta chain). Its binding antigen is unknown. No base quality information exists; no much larger clone differs at one position. Interpreted using the paper, the time point label stands for: blood sample drawn before combined kidney and bone marrow transplant. Unstimulated Tregs (CD4+CD25+CD127-), CD4+ non-Tregs (CD4+CD25-), CD4 and CD8 cells were FACS-sorted from thawed PBMCs. 4 combined kidney and bone marrow transplant recipients from the ITN036ST trial were included as patients, and samples were available only from these trial subjects. Healthy control blood was processed by Ficoll density gradient to PBMCs and cryopreserved; patient PBMCs were collected before and after transplant. V gives up 5 bases and J gives up 1 base, and the segment between their germline ends measures 11 bases. From its cysteine to its phenylalanine, the CDR3 spans 14 amino acids. Left in the record is the CDR3 DNA by itself, 42 bases read in frame from the first base. CDR1 SGHTA and CDR2 FQGNSA were looked up in the germline V gene.

For TCRbeta CDR3 sequencing, genomic DNA from the sorted cells was extracted using the QIAGEN DNeasy Blood and Tissue Kit. Through immunoSEQ, high-throughput TCRbeta CDR3 sequencing was done commercially, including PCR amplification with internal controls and bias correction. In the authors' own workflow: Unique productive TCRbeta sequences were defined by CDR3 nucleotide sequence where primers matched, otherwise by CDR3 amino acid sequence with Vbeta and Jbeta genes. To correct sorting error, sequences shared between sorted populations at a frequency ratio of 2:1 or less were removed; the rest were assigned to the higher population. Donor-reactive sequences were defined as at least 5-fold expanded in CFSE-low cells versus unstimulated cells, with frequency of at least 0.01% in CFSE-low cells. Jensen-Shannon divergence, calculated on the top 100 TCRbeta sequences ranked by frequency, was used to quantify repertoire divergence. For samples with multiple sequencing runs, sorting error was corrected in each run separately before the runs were combined. Sourced from immuneACCESS, this table was stored by TCRdb with only in-frame sequences that have V and J called. A share of the clones is absent; for the studies checked, an unresolved V gene accounts for under half, and the remainder has no known explanation. V and J calls and clone size come straight from that table; D and trimming were deduced from the DNA. Here the sample has about 110,000 clones; nearly 90% occur a single time. Just under 0.35% of the sample belongs to the ten largest clones.

The data were obtained in a study of Tregs in tolerant kidney transplant recipients (dated by TCRdb to between 2018 and 2020). For context, the study as a whole: Transplants used related donors with nonmyeloablative bone marrow transplantation; mixed chimerism was transient in the human trials. The study used TCRbeta sequencing to identify donor-specific regulatory T cells before combined kidney and bone marrow transplantation, then tracked those cells after transplant. The study at large found these results: Expanding Tregs with activated donor B cells appeared to identify the most biologically relevant and donor-specific TCRbeta repertoire. PCR primers changed over time for some patients, so nucleotide-level comparison across those patients' samples was not possible. In tolerant patients, donor-specific Tregs expanded more than Tregs overall, which suggests antigen-driven rather than nonspecific expansion. Although technical replication error seemed to be minimal, the question of biological reproducibility was not addressed directly. Because only a small number of patients were included, the study had limitations, and the results will need to be validated in larger populations as well as under other immunosuppression protocols.

Specimen: CD4+ T cells from blood, collected before the transplant. The receptor's source is a human donor who received a combined kidney and bone marrow transplant. The chain was built from TRBV7-2 and TRBJ1-1; D gene: possibly TRBD1, on 6 matching bases. The bases are TGTGCCAGCAGCATACTACAGGGGAACACTGAAGCTTTCTTT. Its protein is CASSILQGNTEAFF.